A selection of T cell receptor beta chains follows, all from one sample in a study of shared clonotypes between healthy human individuals. The assay was immunoSEQ multiplex PCR, and TCRdb's table has in-frame clones only and misses some. The table records around 1.9 million clones, roughly 91% of them present only once. The source material was naive CD8+ T cells from PBMCs. The source is a man aged 18 to 35 in good health. Some clones in this sample may be carry-over from other donors' samples. The CDR3 runs from the conserved cysteine through the conserved F or W. Fields, in order: V gene, J gene, D gene, CDR3 length, clone size, CDR3 protein, CDR3 DNA. The D gene is left open where the match is weak. Some rows mark clone size as missing; the rest say once, few, many or name a class of expanded clone.

v_call: TRBV28
j_call: TRBJ1-1
d_call: TRBD1
cdr3_length: 17
clone_size: once
cdr3_aa: CASSSGTGGFGGTEAFF
cdr3_nt: TGTGCCAGCTCCTCCGGGACAGGGGGCTTTGGGGGCACTGAAGCTTTCTTT

v_call: TRBV18
j_call: TRBJ2-7
d_call: .
cdr3_length: 16
clone_size: .
cdr3_aa: CASSSHDRGLFYEQYF
cdr3_nt: TGTGCCAGCTCATCTCATGATAGGGGGTTATTCTACGAGCAGTACTTC

v_call: TRBV28
j_call: TRBJ2-1
d_call: .
cdr3_length: 15
clone_size: .
cdr3_aa: CASSLSGTGSDEQFF
cdr3_nt: TGTGCCAGCAGTCTAAGCGGGACAGGCTCCGATGAGCAGTTCTTC

v_call: TRBV10-3
j_call: TRBJ1-2
d_call: .
cdr3_length: 15
clone_size: .
cdr3_aa: CAISESGVGPYGYTF
cdr3_nt: TGTGCCATCAGTGAGTCTGGGGTGGGGCCCTATGGCTACACCTTC

v_call: TRBV7-6
j_call: TRBJ2-2
d_call: .
cdr3_length: 15
clone_size: .
cdr3_aa: CASSPRQGATGELFF
cdr3_nt: TGTGCCAGCAGCCCCCGGCAGGGTGCCACCGGGGAGCTGTTTTTT

v_call: TRBV7-9
j_call: TRBJ1-1
d_call: .
cdr3_length: 13
clone_size: .
cdr3_aa: CASSPRDKGEAFF
cdr3_nt: TGTGCCAGCAGCCCTAGGGACAAAGGTGAAGCTTTCTTT

v_call: TRBV7-9
j_call: TRBJ2-1
d_call: .
cdr3_length: 13
clone_size: few
cdr3_aa: CASRLFSYNEQFF
cdr3_nt: TGTGCCAGCAGATTATTCTCCTACAATGAGCAGTTCTTC

v_call: TRBV27
j_call: TRBJ2-7
d_call: .
cdr3_length: 14
clone_size: .
cdr3_aa: CASSTRVGYYEQYF
cdr3_nt: TGTGCCAGCAGTACCAGGGTTGGGTACTACGAGCAGTACTTC

v_call: TRBV7-6
j_call: TRBJ2-5
d_call: .
cdr3_length: 14
clone_size: .
cdr3_aa: CASSLGGYVEAQYF
cdr3_nt: TGTGCCAGCAGCTTGGGCGGCTACGTGGAGGCCCAGTACTTC

v_call: TRBV27
j_call: TRBJ2-4
d_call: TRBD2
cdr3_length: 14
clone_size: .
cdr3_aa: CASSPGTSGTEIYF
cdr3_nt: TGTGCCAGCAGTCCCGGGACTAGCGGGACCGAAATATACTTC

v_call: TRBV4-1
j_call: TRBJ1-1
d_call: TRBD1
cdr3_length: 16
clone_size: .
cdr3_aa: CASSQVTGVRNTEAFF
cdr3_nt: TGCGCCAGCAGCCAAGTCACAGGGGTAAGGAACACTGAAGCTTTCTTT

v_call: TRBV5-4
j_call: TRBJ1-1
d_call: TRBD1
cdr3_length: 15
clone_size: .
cdr3_aa: CASSSLKDRGTEAFF
cdr3_nt: TGTGCCAGCAGCTCCCTCAAAGACAGGGGCACTGAAGCTTTCTTT

v_call: TRBV19
j_call: TRBJ1-2
d_call: TRBD1
cdr3_length: 15
clone_size: few
cdr3_aa: CASGRKDRGLYGYTF
cdr3_nt: TGTGCCAGTGGCAGAAAAGACAGGGGGCTGTATGGCTACACCTTC

v_call: TRBV4-3
j_call: TRBJ1-1
d_call: .
cdr3_length: 15
clone_size: .
cdr3_aa: CASSQNRGQNTEAFF
cdr3_nt: TGCGCCAGCAGCCAAAACCGGGGACAGAACACTGAAGCTTTCTTT

v_call: TRBV7-3
j_call: TRBJ2-2
d_call: .
cdr3_length: 17
clone_size: .
cdr3_aa: CASSPGGAGKDTGELFF
cdr3_nt: TGTGCCAGCAGCCCTGGGGGGGCGGGAAAAGACACCGGGGAGCTGTTTTTT

v_call: TRBV28
j_call: TRBJ1-2
d_call: .
cdr3_length: 13
clone_size: .
cdr3_aa: CATRPGGNYGYTF
cdr3_nt: TGTGCCACCCGCCCCGGAGGTAACTATGGCTACACCTTC

v_call: TRBV15
j_call: TRBJ2-7
d_call: TRBD1
cdr3_length: 16
clone_size: once
cdr3_aa: CATSPLGQVSSYEQYF
cdr3_nt: TGTGCCACCAGCCCCTTGGGACAGGTGAGCTCCTACGAGCAGTACTTC

v_call: TRBV5-1
j_call: TRBJ1-2
d_call: .
cdr3_length: 15
clone_size: .
cdr3_aa: CASSLGLPRNYGYTF
cdr3_nt: TGCGCCAGCAGCTTGGGGCTGCCCCGAAACTATGGCTACACCTTC

v_call: TRBV19
j_call: TRBJ1-5
d_call: .
cdr3_length: 15
clone_size: .
cdr3_aa: CASSLPGVRDQPQHF
cdr3_nt: TGTGCCAGTAGTCTCCCAGGGGTTCGGGATCAGCCCCAGCATTTT

v_call: TRBV28
j_call: TRBJ2-3
d_call: .
cdr3_length: 16
clone_size: .
cdr3_aa: CASIKRTRRFTDTQYF
cdr3_nt: TGTGCCAGCATAAAGAGGACCCGACGGTTCACAGATACGCAGTATTTT

v_call: TRBV7-9
j_call: TRBJ1-2
d_call: .
cdr3_length: 13
clone_size: .
cdr3_aa: CASSFVQGYGYTF
cdr3_nt: TGTGCCAGCAGCTTCGTGCAGGGATATGGCTACACCTTC

v_call: TRBV21-1
j_call: TRBJ1-1
d_call: .
cdr3_length: 13
clone_size: few
cdr3_aa: CASSKFSGFSAFF
cdr3_nt: TGTGCCAGCAGCAAGTTTTCGGGCTTCAGCGCTTTCTTT

v_call: TRBV19
j_call: TRBJ1-5
d_call: .
cdr3_length: 16
clone_size: .
cdr3_aa: CASSMGGIGVNQPQHF
cdr3_nt: TGTGCCAGTAGTATGGGAGGGATTGGGGTCAATCAGCCCCAGCATTTT

v_call: TRBV2
j_call: TRBJ2-1
d_call: .
cdr3_length: 18
clone_size: once
cdr3_aa: CASSEGGFDSLSYNEQFF
cdr3_nt: TGTGCCAGCAGTGAGGGGGGCTTCGACTCTCTCTCCTACAATGAGCAGTTCTTC

v_call: TRBV28
j_call: TRBJ2-1
d_call: TRBD2
cdr3_length: 20
clone_size: .
cdr3_aa: CASCTLSSGGAGDEGDEQFF
cdr3_nt: TGTGCCAGCTGTACTCTAAGTTCCGGCGGGGCGGGAGACGAGGGCGATGAGCAGTTCTTC

v_call: TRBV13
j_call: TRBJ2-2
d_call: TRBD1
cdr3_length: 16
clone_size: few
cdr3_aa: CASSLIDRELPGELFF
cdr3_nt: TGTGCCAGCAGCTTAATAGACAGGGAACTTCCCGGGGAGCTGTTTTTT

v_call: TRBV27
j_call: TRBJ2-1
d_call: .
cdr3_length: 13
clone_size: .
cdr3_aa: CASSLSTYDEQFF
cdr3_nt: TGTGCCAGCAGTTTATCGACCTACGATGAGCAGTTCTTC

v_call: TRBV10-3
j_call: TRBJ2-3
d_call: .
cdr3_length: 13
clone_size: .
cdr3_aa: CAISAAPLDTQYF
cdr3_nt: TGTGCCATCAGCGCCGCGCCCCTTGATACGCAGTATTTT

v_call: TRBV7-9
j_call: TRBJ1-3
d_call: .
cdr3_length: 10
clone_size: .
cdr3_aa: CASSQNTIYF
cdr3_nt: TGTGCCAGCTCGCAAAACACCATATATTTT

v_call: TRBV19
j_call: TRBJ2-7
d_call: .
cdr3_length: 13
clone_size: .
cdr3_aa: CASSTGHWWEQYF
cdr3_nt: TGTGCCAGTAGTACCGGACATTGGTGGGAGCAGTACTTC

v_call: TRBV19
j_call: TRBJ2-7
d_call: .
cdr3_length: 13
clone_size: .
cdr3_aa: CASSMAESYEQYF
cdr3_nt: TGTGCCAGTAGTATGGCAGAGAGCTACGAGCAGTACTTC